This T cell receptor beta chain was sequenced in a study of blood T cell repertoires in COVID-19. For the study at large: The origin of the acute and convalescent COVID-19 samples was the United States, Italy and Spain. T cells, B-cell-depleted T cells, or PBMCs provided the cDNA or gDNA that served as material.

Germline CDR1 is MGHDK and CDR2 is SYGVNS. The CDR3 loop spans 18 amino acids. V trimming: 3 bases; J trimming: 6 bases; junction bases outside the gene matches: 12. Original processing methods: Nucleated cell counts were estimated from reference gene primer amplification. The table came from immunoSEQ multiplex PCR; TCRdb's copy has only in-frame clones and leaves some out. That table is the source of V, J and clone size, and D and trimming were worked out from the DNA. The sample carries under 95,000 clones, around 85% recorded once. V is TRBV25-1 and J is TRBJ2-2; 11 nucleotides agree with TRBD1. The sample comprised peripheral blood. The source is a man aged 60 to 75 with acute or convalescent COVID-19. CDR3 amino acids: CASSENGRWTGGPGELFF. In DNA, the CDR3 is TGTGCCAGCAGTGAGAATGGGCGTTGGACAGGGGGCCCCGGGGAGCTGTTTTTT.